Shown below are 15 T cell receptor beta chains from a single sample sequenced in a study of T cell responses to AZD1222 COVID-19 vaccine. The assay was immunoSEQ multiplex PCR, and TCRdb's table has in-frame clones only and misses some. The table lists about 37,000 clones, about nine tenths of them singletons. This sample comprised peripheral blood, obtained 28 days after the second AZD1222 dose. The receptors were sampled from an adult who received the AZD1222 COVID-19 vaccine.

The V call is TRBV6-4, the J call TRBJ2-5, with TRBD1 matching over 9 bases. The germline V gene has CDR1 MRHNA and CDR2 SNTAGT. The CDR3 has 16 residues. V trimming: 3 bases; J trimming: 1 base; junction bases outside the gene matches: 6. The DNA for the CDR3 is TGTGCCAGCAGTGAACCCGGGACAGGGTTCCAAGAGACCCAGTACTTC. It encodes CASSEPGTGFQETQYF.

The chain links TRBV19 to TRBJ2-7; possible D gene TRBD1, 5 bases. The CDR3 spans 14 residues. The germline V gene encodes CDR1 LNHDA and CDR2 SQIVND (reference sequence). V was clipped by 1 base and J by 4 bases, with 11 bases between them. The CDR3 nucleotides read TGTGCCAGTAGTATAGGAGACAGACCTTACGAGCAGTACTTC. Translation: CASSIGDRPYEQYF.

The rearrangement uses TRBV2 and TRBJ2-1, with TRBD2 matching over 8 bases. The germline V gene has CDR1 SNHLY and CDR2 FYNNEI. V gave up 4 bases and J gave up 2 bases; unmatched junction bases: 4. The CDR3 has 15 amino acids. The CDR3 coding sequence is TGTGCCAGCAGTGCCGGGACTAGTCCCTACAATGAGCAGTTCTTC. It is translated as CASSAGTSPYNEQFF.

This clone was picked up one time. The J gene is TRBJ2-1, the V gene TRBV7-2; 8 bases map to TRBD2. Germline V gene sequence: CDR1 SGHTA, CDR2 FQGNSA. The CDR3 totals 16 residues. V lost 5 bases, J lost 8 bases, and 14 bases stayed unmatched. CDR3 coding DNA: TGTGCCAGCAGCCCTCGAATCTCGGGGGGGCGGGATGAGCAGTTCTTC. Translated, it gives CASSPRISGGRDEQFF.

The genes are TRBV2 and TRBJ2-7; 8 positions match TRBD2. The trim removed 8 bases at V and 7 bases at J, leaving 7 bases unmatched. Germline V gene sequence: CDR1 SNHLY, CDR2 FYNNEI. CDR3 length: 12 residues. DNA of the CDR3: TGTGCCAGCCGGGCGGGGGGCATGGAGCAGTACTTC. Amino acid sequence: CASRAGGMEQYF.

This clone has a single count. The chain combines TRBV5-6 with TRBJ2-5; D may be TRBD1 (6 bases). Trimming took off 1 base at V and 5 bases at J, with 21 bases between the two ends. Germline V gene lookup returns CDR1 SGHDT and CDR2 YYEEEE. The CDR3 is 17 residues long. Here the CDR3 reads CASSLRQATPKWETQYF. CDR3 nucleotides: TGTGCCAGCAGCTTGAGACAGGCAACCCCAAAATGGGAGACCCAGTACTTC.

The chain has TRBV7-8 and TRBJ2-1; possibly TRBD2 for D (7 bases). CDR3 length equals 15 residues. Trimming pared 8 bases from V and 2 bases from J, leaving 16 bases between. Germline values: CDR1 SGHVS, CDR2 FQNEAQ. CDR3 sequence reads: CASPLGGGPYNEQFF. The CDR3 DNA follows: TGTGCCAGCCCTTTAGGGGGGGGGCCCTACAATGAGCAGTTCTTC.

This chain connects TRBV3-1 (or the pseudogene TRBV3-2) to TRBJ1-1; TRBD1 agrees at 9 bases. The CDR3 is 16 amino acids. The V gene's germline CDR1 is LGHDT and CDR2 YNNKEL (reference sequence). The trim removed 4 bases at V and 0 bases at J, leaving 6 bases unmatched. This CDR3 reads CASSRDRVILNTEAFF. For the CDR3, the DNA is TGTGCCAGCAGCCGGGACAGGGTAATTCTGAACACTGAAGCTTTCTTT.

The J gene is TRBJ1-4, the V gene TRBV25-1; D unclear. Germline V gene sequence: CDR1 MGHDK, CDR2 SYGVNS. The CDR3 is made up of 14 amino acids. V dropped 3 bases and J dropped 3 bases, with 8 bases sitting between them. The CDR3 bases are TGTGCCAGCAGTGATAGGCCGGCTAATGAAAAACTGTTTTTT. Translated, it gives CASSDRPANEKLFF.

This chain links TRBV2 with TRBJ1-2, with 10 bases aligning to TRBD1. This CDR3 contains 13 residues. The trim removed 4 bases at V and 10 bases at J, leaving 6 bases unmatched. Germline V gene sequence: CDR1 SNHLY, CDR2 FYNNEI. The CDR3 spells CASSVSTGGDYTF. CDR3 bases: TGTGCCAGCAGTGTTTCGACAGGGGGCGACTACACCTTC. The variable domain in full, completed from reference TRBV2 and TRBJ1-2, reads EPEVTQTPSHQVTQMGQEVILRCVPISNHLYFYWYRQILGQKVEFLVSFYNNEISEKSEIFDDQFSVERPDGSNFTLKIRSTKLEDSAMYFCASSVSTGGDYTFGSGTRLTVV.

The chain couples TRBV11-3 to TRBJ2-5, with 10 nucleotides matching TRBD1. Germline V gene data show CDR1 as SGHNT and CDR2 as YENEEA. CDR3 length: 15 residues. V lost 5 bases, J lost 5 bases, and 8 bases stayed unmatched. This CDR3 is CASSPGTGDVETQYF. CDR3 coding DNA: TGTGCCAGCAGCCCTGGGACAGGGGATGTTGAGACCCAGTACTTC.

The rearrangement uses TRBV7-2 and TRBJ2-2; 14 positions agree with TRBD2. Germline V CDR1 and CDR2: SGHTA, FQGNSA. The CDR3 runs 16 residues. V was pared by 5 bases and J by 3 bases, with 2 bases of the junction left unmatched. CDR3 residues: CASSPGLAGDTGELFF. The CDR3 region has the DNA TGTGCCAGCAGCCCGGGACTAGCGGGGGACACCGGGGAGCTGTTTTTT.

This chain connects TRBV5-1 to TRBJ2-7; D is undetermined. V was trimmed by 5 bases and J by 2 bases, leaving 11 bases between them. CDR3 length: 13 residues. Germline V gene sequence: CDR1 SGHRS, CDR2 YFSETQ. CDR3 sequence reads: CASSPRAPYEQYF. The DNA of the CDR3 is TGCGCCAGCAGTCCCCGGGCTCCCTACGAGCAGTACTTC. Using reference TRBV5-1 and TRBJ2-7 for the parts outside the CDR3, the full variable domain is KAGVTQTPRYLIKTRGQQVTLSCSPISGHRSVSWYQQTPGQGLQFLFEYFSETQRNKGNFPGRFSGRQFSNSRSEMNVSTLELGDSALYLCASSPRAPYEQYFGPGTRLTVT.

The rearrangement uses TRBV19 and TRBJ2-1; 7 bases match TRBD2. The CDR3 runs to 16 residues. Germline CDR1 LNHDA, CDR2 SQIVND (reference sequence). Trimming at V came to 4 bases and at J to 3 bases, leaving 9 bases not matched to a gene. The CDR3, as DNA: TGTGCCAGTAGTACGGCAAGTCGGGGGGTCTACAATGAGCAGTTCTTC. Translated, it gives CASSTASRGVYNEQFF.

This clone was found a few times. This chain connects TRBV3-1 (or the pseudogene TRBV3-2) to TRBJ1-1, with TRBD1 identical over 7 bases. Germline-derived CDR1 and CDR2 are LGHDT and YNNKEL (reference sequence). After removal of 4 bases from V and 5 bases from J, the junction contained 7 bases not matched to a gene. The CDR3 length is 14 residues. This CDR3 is CASSLRGGQTEAFF. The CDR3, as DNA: TGTGCCAGCAGCCTCAGGGGGGGGCAAACTGAAGCTTTCTTT.